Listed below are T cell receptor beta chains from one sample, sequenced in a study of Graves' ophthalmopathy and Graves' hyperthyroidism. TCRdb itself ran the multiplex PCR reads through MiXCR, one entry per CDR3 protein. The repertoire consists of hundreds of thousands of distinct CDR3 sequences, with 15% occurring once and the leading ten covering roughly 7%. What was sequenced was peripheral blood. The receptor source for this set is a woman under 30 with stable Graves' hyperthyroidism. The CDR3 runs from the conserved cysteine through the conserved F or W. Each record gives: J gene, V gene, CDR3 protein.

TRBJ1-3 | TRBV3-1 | CASSQQGYSGNTIYF
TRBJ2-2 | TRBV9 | CASSVRVGGELFF
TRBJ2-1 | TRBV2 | CASSSRGGYNEQFF
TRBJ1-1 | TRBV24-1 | CATSDSDSNTEAFF
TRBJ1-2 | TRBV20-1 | CSARDLTGFYGYTF
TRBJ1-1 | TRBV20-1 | CSAQGGGNTEAFF
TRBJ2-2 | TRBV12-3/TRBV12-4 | CASRLAGTGELFF
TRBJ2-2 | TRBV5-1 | CASKGTGELFF
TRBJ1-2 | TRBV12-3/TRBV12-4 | CASSPRKVEANYGYTF
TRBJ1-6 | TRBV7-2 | CASSQPGGASSPLHF
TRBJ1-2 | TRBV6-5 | CASSDTGTDGYTF
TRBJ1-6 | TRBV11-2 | CASSLGGQGWNSPLHF
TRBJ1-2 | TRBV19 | CASISALGRGRRGYTF
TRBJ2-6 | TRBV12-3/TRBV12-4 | CASLRSGTYNVLTF
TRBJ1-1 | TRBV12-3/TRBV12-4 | CASSARGLNTEAFF
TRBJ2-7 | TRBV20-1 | CSASGSREGSYEQYF
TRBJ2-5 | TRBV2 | CATSGSEETQYF
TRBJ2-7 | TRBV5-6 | CASSSTQEQYF
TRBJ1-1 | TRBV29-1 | CSAGRYTEAFF
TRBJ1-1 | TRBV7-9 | CASSPLTDTSTEAFF
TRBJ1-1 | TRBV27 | CASRPWGDTEAFF
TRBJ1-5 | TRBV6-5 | CASSYSVVGNQPQHF
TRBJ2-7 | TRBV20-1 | CSARYPEGYEQYF
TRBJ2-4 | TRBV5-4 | CASSHRDWAKNIQYF
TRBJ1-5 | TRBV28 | CASSRSGTANQPQHF
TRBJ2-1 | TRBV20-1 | CSASFGSSYNEQFF
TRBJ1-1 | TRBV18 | CASSPQGAGNTEAFF
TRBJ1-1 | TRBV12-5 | CASGPRGDTEAFF
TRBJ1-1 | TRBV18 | CASSRGRSQVNTEAFF
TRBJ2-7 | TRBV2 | CASSAGTAYEQYF
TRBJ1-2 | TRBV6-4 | CASSDPEGQFYNYGYTF
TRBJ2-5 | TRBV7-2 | CASSLLWESQETQYF
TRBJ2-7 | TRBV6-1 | CATRRFGPYEQYF
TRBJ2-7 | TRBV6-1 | CATRLAGGYEQYF
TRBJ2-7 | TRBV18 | CASSPLNSLDEQYF
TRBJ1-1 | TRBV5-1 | CASSLVISTGAEAFF
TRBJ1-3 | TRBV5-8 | CASSFTKATIYF
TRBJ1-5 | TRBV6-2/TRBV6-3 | CASSYINQPQHF
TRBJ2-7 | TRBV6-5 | CASSYPGQAEQYF
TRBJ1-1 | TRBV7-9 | CASRHPPGTEAFF
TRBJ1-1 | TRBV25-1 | CASSGISEAFF
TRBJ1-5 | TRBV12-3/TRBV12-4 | CASSLRISNQPQHF
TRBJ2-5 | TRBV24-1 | CATSDPSPRQTQETQYF
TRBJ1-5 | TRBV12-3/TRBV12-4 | CASSLAGSHQPQHF
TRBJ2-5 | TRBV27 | CATSAAGYQETQYF
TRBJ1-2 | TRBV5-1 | CASSPTPPDGYYGYTF
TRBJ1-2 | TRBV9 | CASSVRAEGGRGYTF
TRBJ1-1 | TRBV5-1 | CASSSYRGVGTEAFF
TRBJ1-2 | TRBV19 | CASRGRDRRNYGYTF
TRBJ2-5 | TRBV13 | CASSNSGSTQETQYF
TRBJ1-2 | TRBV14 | CASSLKFRVDSTF
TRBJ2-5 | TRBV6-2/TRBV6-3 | CASSSNPDRGETQYF
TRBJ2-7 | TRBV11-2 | CASSLGSGTGRHEQYF
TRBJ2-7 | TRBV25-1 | CASSEYRHYEQYF
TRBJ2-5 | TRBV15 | CATSRDTGGRETQYF
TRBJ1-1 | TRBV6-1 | CASTDFLDTEAFF
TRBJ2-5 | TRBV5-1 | CASSLEMAGGLETEYF